This TCR beta chain is drawn from a study of long-term antiretroviral therapy in people with HIV. General study points: Controls exceeded HIV repertoires in CDR3 length range.

The V gene lost 4 bases and the J gene lost 4 bases, with 9 bases spanning the gap. Germline lookup yields CDR1 SGDLS and CDR2 YYNGEE. The CDR3 is 14 residues long. Running of the v3.0 immunoSEQ assay took place at survey level. Using immunoSEQ multiplex PCR, the repertoire was profiled, and TCRdb retains in-frame clones only, with some absent. The data contain about 28,000 clones, roughly nine tenths of them singletons. Points on this clone: Its specificity is unknown.

The chain recombines TRBV9 with TRBJ2-6; D gene unclear. This sequence was found in a man aged 45-65 years with HIV. The sequenced sample was unsorted PBMCs, obtained 2 years after starting antiretroviral therapy. CDR3: CASSLLGGANVLTF. The CDR3 nucleotides are TGTGCCAGCAGCCTGCTGGGGGGGGCCAACGTCCTGACTTTC.